The rows below give T cell receptor beta chains drawn from one sample of a study of control samples from healthy donors and cancer patients. Clones were read by immunoSEQ multiplex PCR, and TCRdb kept only the in-frame ones, dropping some. Among around 52,000 clones listed, under 95% were seen once. The sequencing sample was made of PBMCs. The receptors shown here come from a man under 40 with colorectal cancer. The CDR3 runs from the conserved cysteine through the conserved F or W. The order of the fields is D gene, J gene, V gene, CDR3 DNA, CDR3 protein. The D gene is left open where the match is weak.

>TRBD1|TRBJ1-6|TRBV5-1
TGCGCCAGCCGCGGAAGGGGGACAGGGGAGAATTCACCCCTCCACTTT
CASRGRGTGENSPLHF
>NA|TRBJ1-4|TRBV4-2
TGTGCCAGCAGCCAAAGGGGTCGGCAGGCTACTAATGAAAAACTGTTTTTT
CASSQRGRQATNEKLFF
>TRBD1|TRBJ2-1|TRBV5-1
TGCGCCAGCCAGGGGACAGGGGGTCCTAGTCATGAGCAGTTCTTC
CASQGTGGPSHEQFF
>TRBD1|TRBJ2-5|TRBV27
TGTGCCAGCAGTCCATCGACAGGGGGGGGAGAGACCCAGTACTTC
CASSPSTGGGETQYF
>NA|TRBJ1-6|TRBV6-5
TGTGCCAGCAGGGGGGCCGTGACAAATTCACCCCTCCACTTT
CASRGAVTNSPLHF
>NA|TRBJ2-2|TRBV7-8
TGTGCCAGCAGCTCCTGGGTGGGGCGTACCGGGGAGCTGTTTTTT
CASSSWVGRTGELFF
>NA|TRBJ2-2|TRBV27
TGTGCCAGCAGTCAAAGGGACGGGGAGCTGTTTTTT
CASSQRDGELFF
>NA|TRBJ1-1|TRBV7-2
TGTGCCAGCAGCCCAGGCCCCGGACGAGCCACTGAAGCTTTCTTT
CASSPGPGRATEAFF
>NA|TRBJ2-2|TRBV5-1
TGCGCCAGCAGCTTGGTAGGACTAACCACCGGGGAGCTGTTTTTT
CASSLVGLTTGELFF
>TRBD1|TRBJ2-7|TRBV29-1
TGCAGCGTAACAACCGGGACAGGGGTGACCTACGAGCAGTACTTC
CSVTTGTGVTYEQYF
>NA|TRBJ2-5|TRBV3-1/TRBV3-2
TGTGCCAGCAGCCAAGAGTCGCGCTGGGAGACCCAGTACTTC
CASSQESRWETQYF
>TRBD1|TRBJ1-6|TRBV5-4
TGTGCCAGCAGCGTACAGGGGGGTAATTCACCCCTCCACTTT
CASSVQGGNSPLHF
>NA|TRBJ2-2|TRBV5-1
TGCGCCAGCAGCTTGGAGGTCAGGGGGAACACCGGGGAGCTGTTTTTT
CASSLEVRGNTGELFF
>TRBD1|TRBJ1-6|TRBV7-9
TGTGCCAGCAGCTTAGACGCAAGGGGGCGCGGATCCCTCCACTTT
CASSLDARGRGSLHF
>TRBD2|TRBJ2-7|TRBV3-1/TRBV3-2
TGTGCCAGCACCTCCCTGGGGGGGGGAAACTACGAGCAGTACTTC
CASTSLGGGNYEQYF
>NA|TRBJ2-3|TRBV6-6
TGTGCCAGCAGTTACTCCCCGGACCCCGGGGCAGATACGCAGTATTTT
CASSYSPDPGADTQYF
>TRBD1|TRBJ1-2|TRBV10-3
TGTGCCATCAGCATGGACAGGGGTGGTGTTGGCTACACCTTC
CAISMDRGGVGYTF